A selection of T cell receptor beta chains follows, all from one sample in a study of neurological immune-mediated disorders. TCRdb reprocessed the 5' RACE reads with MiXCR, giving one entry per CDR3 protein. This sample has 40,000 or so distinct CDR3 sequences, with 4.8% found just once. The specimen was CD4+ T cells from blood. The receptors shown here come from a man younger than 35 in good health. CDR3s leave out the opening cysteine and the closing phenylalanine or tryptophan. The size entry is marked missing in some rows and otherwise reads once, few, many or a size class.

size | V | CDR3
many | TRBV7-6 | ASSSVASSTDTQY
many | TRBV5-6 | ASSLVGQDHYGYT
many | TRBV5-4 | ASSLAPYNEQF
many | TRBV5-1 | ASSSDGTVAKNIQY
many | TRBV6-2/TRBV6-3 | ASSSAGASQETQY
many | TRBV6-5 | ASSPVGGGANVLT
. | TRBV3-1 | ASSQDQGVVTDTQY
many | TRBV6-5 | ASGRGGGVYNEQF
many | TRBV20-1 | SAPNRVANTEAF
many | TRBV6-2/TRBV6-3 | ASSYSSSSQPQH
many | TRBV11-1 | ASSNYVNGYT
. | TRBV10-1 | ASRCRGKRKNQPQH
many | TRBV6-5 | ASSPGHYTDTQY
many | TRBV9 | ASSRSLAGGRQQETQY
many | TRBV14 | ASSQDSMAYEQY
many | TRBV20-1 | SVERPSGTDTQY
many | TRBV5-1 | ASSPVLAGGDNEQF
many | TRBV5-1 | ASTQGVEAF
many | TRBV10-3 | AISPGTALDGPQH
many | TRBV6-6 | ASTDPGQGNTIY
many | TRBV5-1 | ASSLVGADEQF
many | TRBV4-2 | ASSQEPGQHTQY
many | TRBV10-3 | AISESWGGNEQY
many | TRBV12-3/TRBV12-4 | ATRLGAAGANVLT
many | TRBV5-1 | ASSRGQGKETQY
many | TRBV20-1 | SASGGLQTGELF
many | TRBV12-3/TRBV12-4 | ASSSTGLSVPRFNLQY
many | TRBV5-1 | ASSLQQFDTEAF
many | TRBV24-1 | ATSDLGGTLDEQF
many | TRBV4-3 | ASSQGAGGSYGYT
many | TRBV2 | ASRGRKGFGTEAF
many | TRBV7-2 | ASSLADRQAF
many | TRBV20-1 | SAPRRGDSYNEQF
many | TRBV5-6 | ASSSGQGRWQY
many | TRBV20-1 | SAPQGSTNQPQH
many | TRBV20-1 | SATRQGSLPGNTIY
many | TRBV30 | AWSIIRAGGQETQY
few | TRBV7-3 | ASSSQGYSTDTQY
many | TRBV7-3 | ASSVGVGETDTQY
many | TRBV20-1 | SANGNTEAF
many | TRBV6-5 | ASSSPYKGKDEQY
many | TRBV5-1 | ASSLLYREPAEAF
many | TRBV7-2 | ASSLHDRGGGYT
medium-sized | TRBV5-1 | ASSSQETQY
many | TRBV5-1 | ASSLPANTEAF